Below are 20 T cell receptor beta chains sequenced from a single sample in a study of shared clonotypes between healthy human individuals. Method: immunoSEQ multiplex PCR; TCRdb's copy keeps in-frame clones and lacks some. The sample gives 450,000 to 500,000 clones, about 78% of which show up once; 9.5% to 15% is in the top ten. Sequences were obtained from PBMCs. The receptors were sampled from a woman aged 40 to 49 in good health. Some clones in this sample may be carry-over from other donors' samples.

The chain couples TRBV11-1 to TRBJ2-5; 11 bases line up with TRBD2. With V trimmed by 2 bases and J by 1 base, 3 bases remained unmatched. The CDR3 length is 16 residues. Germline assignment: CDR1 SGHAT and CDR2 FQDESV (reference sequence). DNA of the CDR3: TGTGCCAGCAGCTTAAGACTAGCGGGGACCCAAGAGACCCAGTACTTC. It codes for CASSLRLAGTQETQYF.

The rearrangement uses TRBV2 and TRBJ1-1; 8 bases map to TRBD1. The CDR3 runs to 14 residues. V trimming: 3 bases; J trimming: 5 bases; junction bases outside the gene matches: 5. The germline gives CDR1 SNHLY, CDR2 FYNNEI. CDR3 sequence: CASSEQGAHTEAFF. The CDR3 coding sequence is TGTGCCAGCAGTGAGCAGGGGGCGCATACTGAAGCTTTCTTT.

The chain recombines TRBV7-9 with TRBJ2-6; TRBD1 or TRBD2 may be the D gene (5 bases each). Germline lookup yields CDR1 SEHNR and CDR2 FQNEAQ (reference sequence). Trimming left V 2 bases short and J 2 bases short, with 10 bases between. This CDR3 has 16 amino acids. The CDR3 DNA follows: TGTGCCAGCAGCTTAACATCGGGGCCTGGGGCCAACGTCCTGACTTTC. Translating it yields CASSLTSGPGANVLTF.

A single count supports this clone. The chain joins TRBV5-6 to TRBJ1-1; D remains unclear. This CDR3 comprises 17 residues. Germline V gene sequence: CDR1 SGHDT, CDR2 YYEEEE. Trimming cost V 4 bases and J 4 bases, with 23 bases left between them. CDR3 sequence (DNA): TGTGCCAGCAGCCGCCGATCCGTACGGGCTACATTCACTGAAGCTTTCTTT. Its translation is CASSRRSVRATFTEAFF.

The chain is built from TRBV5-1 and TRBJ1-2; unclear D gene. Deletions cut 0 bases from V and 7 bases from J, with 10 bases between. Germline V gene sequence: CDR1 SGHRS, CDR2 YFSETQ. The CDR3 consists of 13 residues. The CDR3 DNA reads as TGCGCCAGCAGCTTGGGGGGTTTAGTTGGCTACACCTTC. This encodes CASSLGGLVGYTF.

This clone came up once. The genes are TRBV5-6 and TRBJ2-5; unclear D gene. V dropped 0 bases and J dropped 5 bases, with 11 bases sitting between them. CDR1 and CDR2 (germline): SGHDT, YYEEEE. The CDR3 length is 14 residues. The CDR3 reads CASSLVVGKETQYF. CDR3 sequence (DNA): TGTGCCAGCAGCTTGGTTGTGGGGAAGGAGACCCAGTACTTC.

The rearrangement uses TRBV7-9 and TRBJ1-3; D is undetermined. The CDR3 is 11 residues long. The V end lost 8 bases, the J end lost 3 bases, and 5 bases lay between the germline ends. The V gene's germline CDR1 is SEHNR and CDR2 FQNEAQ (reference sequence). CDR3 nucleotides: TGTGCCAGCGGAGGTGGAAACACCATATATTTT. Protein: CASGGGNTIYF.

The chain has TRBV2 and TRBJ1-3, with D hard to call. V lost 0 bases and J lost 5, with 2 bases in between. The CDR3 is made up of 12 amino acids. Germline CDR1 is SNHLY and CDR2 is FYNNEI. CDR3 DNA sequence: TGTGCCAGCAGTGAAGCCAGAAACACCATATATTTT. Its protein is CASSEARNTIYF.

The J gene is TRBJ2-7, the V gene TRBV25-1, with 8 bases lining up with TRBD1. The length of the CDR3 is 13 residues. J gave up 7 bases and V 8 bases, and 10 bases lay outside the gene matches. The germline gives CDR1 MGHDK, CDR2 SYGVNS. Here the CDR3 DNA reads TGTGCCAGCGAACGGACAGGGAATGGGGAGCAGTACTTC. It specifies CASERTGNGEQYF.

This rearrangement joins TRBV27 to TRBJ2-7; TRBD1 agrees at 7 bases. This CDR3 contains 14 residues. Germline V CDR1 and CDR2: MNHEY, SMNVEV (reference sequence). J lost 4 bases, V lost 7 bases, and 10 bases had no gene match. The CDR3: CASTQTGNLYEQYF. The DNA for the CDR3 is TGTGCCAGCACCCAGACAGGGAACTTGTACGAGCAGTACTTC.

Comments on this clone: The same CDR3 can be traced to other DNA sequences in this sample. V gene TRBV4-2 combines with J gene TRBJ2-1; 9 nucleotides align to TRBD2. V was pared by 4 bases and J by 7 bases, with 5 bases of the junction left unmatched. The CDR3 covers 14 residues. The germline V gene encodes CDR1 LGHNA and CDR2 YNFKEQ. The CDR3, as DNA: TGTGCCAGCAGCCCGGGACTAGCAGGGAATGAGCAGTTCTTC. The encoded protein is CASSPGLAGNEQFF.

The J gene is TRBJ2-7, the V gene TRBV7-2; 7 nucleotides agree with TRBD2. V was clipped by 3 bases and J by 1 base; unmatched bases: 9. Germline V gives CDR1 SGHTA, CDR2 FQGNSA. The CDR3 contains 16 residues. The CDR3 sequence is CASSFMHFSGSYEQYF. CDR3 bases: TGTGCCAGCAGCTTCATGCACTTTAGCGGGTCCTACGAGCAGTACTTC.

This chain connects TRBV7-9 to TRBJ1-4; possible D gene TRBD1, 5 bases. V shed 8 bases and J shed 7 bases, with 14 bases lying between them. The CDR3 is 13 amino acids. The germline V gene has CDR1 SEHNR and CDR2 FQNEAQ (reference sequence). This CDR3 reads CASGDQTGEKLFF. The CDR3 nucleotides are TGTGCCAGCGGGGACCAGACGGGTGAAAAACTGTTTTTT.

The rearrangement joins TRBV11-3 to TRBJ2-3; the D gene is possibly TRBD2 (6 bases). CDR1 and CDR2 from the germline V gene are SGHNT and YENEEA. V lost 2 bases and J lost 3, with 12 bases in between. The CDR3 sequence is 15 residues long. CDR3 nucleotides: TGTGCCAGCAGCTTACAGGAGGGCCAGACAGATACGCAGTATTTT. As protein: CASSLQEGQTDTQYF.

This clone was detected once. Only one base separates this from a far larger clonotype, so it likely reflects a read error. This chain links TRBV11-1 with TRBJ2-5; D remains unclear. The V gene's germline CDR1 is SGHAT and CDR2 FQDESV (reference sequence). V lost 6 bases and J 5 bases, leaving 10 bases between the germline ends. CDR3 length equals 12 residues. DNA of the CDR3: TGTGCCAGCAGGAAGGGAATGGAGACCCAGTACTTC. Amino acids: CASRKGMETQYF. The full variable domain, rest sourced from reference TRBV11-1 and TRBJ2-5, is EAEVAQSPRYKITEKSQAVAFWCDPISGHATLYWYRQILGQGPELLVQFQDESVVDDSQLPKDRFSAERLKGVDSTLKIQPAELGDSAMYLCASRKGMETQYFGPGTRLLVL.

This rearrangement joins TRBV2 to TRBJ1-2; D not resolved. The germline V gene has CDR1 SNHLY and CDR2 FYNNEI. V was clipped by 4 bases and J by 10 bases, with 16 bases between them. The CDR3 spans 13 residues. The CDR3 sequence: CASSGDSESYYTF. The CDR3 region has the DNA TGTGCCAGCAGTGGGGATAGCGAGAGCTACTACACCTTC.

The V and J genes are TRBV27 and TRBJ2-1; 8 bases agree with TRBD2. The length of the CDR3 is 15 residues. Germline V CDR1 and CDR2: MNHEY, SMNVEV (reference sequence). V dropped 11 bases and J dropped 9; count of bases not matched to a gene: 18. As DNA, the CDR3 is TGTGCCGAAGAAGGGAGTGAGCGGGAGATAGTTGAGCAGTTCTTC. Translated: CAEEGSEREIVEQFF.

This rearrangement joins TRBV7-3 to TRBJ1-2; 7 positions match TRBD1. CDR1 and CDR2 (germline): SGHTA, FQGTGA. Trimming removed 1 base from V and 7 bases from J; junction bases left unmatched: 9. The CDR3 runs to 15 residues. CDR3 sequence: CASSLSGTALIGYTF. The DNA of the CDR3 is TGTGCCAGCAGCTTAAGCGGGACAGCACTAATTGGCTACACCTTC.

The V call is TRBV18, the J call TRBJ2-3; 10 positions agree with TRBD2. The CDR3 consists of 17 residues. V shed 3 bases and J 2 bases; nucleotides not matched to a gene: 8. Germline CDR1 and CDR2: KGHSH and LQKENI. The CDR3 nucleotides read TGTGCCAGCTCACCGCGGACTAGCGGAGACCTCACAGATACGCAGTATTTT. Its protein product is CASSPRTSGDLTDTQYF.

The chain has TRBV28 and TRBJ2-5, with D perhaps matching TRBD1 or TRBD2 (5 bases each). The end of the DNA is better explained by TRBJ2-7, so the J call may be wrong. CDR1 and CDR2 from the germline V gene are MDHEN and SYDVKM. The CDR3 spans 14 residues. CDR3 nucleotides: TGTGCCAGCAGTTTCCCAGGGAGCTCCTACGAGCAGTACTTC. Protein: CASSFPGSSYEQYF.